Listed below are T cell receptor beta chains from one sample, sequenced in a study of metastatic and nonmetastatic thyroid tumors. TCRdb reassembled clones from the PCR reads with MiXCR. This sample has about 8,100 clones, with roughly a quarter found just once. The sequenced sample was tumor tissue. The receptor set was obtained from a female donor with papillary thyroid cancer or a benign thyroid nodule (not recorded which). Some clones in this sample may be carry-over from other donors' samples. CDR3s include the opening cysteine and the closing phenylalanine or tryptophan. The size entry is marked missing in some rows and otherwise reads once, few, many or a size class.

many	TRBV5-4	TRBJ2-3	CASSLRGLADPTTDTQYF
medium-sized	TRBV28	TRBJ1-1	CASSSTGISEAFF
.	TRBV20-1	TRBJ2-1	CSASGGTSGRTYNEQFF
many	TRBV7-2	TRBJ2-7	CASSFRVASYEQYF
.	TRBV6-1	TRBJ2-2	CASTTSGAMAGELFF
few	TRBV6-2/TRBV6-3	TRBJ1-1	CASSLQGSGTEAFF
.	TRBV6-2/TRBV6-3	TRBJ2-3	CASSPQASTDTQYF
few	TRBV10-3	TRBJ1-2	CAISEADRDPSGYTF
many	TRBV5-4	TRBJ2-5	CASSLGLEQETQYF
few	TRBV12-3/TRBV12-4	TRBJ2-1	CASSLADRLAGYNEQFF
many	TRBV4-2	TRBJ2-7	CATSSLAGSYEQYF
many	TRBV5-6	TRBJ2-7	CASSLTGTGPLRQYF
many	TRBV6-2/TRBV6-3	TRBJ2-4	CASTPGLLAKNIQYF
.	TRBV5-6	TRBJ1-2	CAGSIPGAVNPTGYTF
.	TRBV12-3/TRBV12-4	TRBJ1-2	CASRFVGAGGYTF
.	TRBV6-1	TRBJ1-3	CASSDVVSGNTIYF
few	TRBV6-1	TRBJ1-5	CASRTAGPGNQPQHF
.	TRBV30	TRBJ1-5	CAWSRVRTGDNQPQHF
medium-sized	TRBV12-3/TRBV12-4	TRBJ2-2	CASSFRIIGGTGELFF
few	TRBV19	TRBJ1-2	CASSRDSGKGYTF
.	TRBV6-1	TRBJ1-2	CASRDHGQRGYTF
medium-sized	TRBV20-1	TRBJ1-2	CSARLGYTF
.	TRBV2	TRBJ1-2	CASSTGLDYGYTF
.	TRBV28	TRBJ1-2	CASSPGTGTGNYGYTF
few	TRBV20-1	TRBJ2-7	CSASRGGGGLGEQYF
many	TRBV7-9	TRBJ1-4	CASSLEEGDEKLFF
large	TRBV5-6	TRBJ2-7	CASSPWGNHEQYF
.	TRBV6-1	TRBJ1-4	CASRNQGSNQKLFF
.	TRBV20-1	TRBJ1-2	CSARILRYGYTF
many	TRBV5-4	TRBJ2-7	CASSPLGQANGYEQYF
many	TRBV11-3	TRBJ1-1	CASSSFLIQGDTEAFF
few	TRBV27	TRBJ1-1	CASSLGPSGNTEAFF
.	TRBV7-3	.	CASSFSANNEQFF
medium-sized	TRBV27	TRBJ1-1	CASSPQWDGNTEAFF
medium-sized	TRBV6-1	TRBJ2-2	CASSGNGQDPDGELFF
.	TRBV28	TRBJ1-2	CASSFCVGARNYGYTF
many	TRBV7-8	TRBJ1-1	CASSLGDLKNTEAFF
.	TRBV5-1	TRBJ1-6	CASSNGTVNSPLHF
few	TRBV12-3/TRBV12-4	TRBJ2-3	CASSLPGTDTQYF
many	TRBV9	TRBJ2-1	CASSVARQAFYNEQFF
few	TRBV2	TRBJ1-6	CASREFRGANSPLHF
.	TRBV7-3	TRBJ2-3	CASSFGTSVFEGTQYF
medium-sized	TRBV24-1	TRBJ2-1	CATSSSGDYNEQFF
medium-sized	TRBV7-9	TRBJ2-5	CASSSTIWGASETQYF
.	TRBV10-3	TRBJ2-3	CAISDIGVPYTDTQYF
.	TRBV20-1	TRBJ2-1	CSAPRDSANEQFF
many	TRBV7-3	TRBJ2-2	CASSLGAGGKSGAGELFF
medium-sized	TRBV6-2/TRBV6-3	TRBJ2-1	CASSPPGPIASEEQFF
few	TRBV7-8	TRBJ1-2	CASSLGGASNYGYTF
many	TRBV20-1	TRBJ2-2	CSARPTPSAEGAGELFF